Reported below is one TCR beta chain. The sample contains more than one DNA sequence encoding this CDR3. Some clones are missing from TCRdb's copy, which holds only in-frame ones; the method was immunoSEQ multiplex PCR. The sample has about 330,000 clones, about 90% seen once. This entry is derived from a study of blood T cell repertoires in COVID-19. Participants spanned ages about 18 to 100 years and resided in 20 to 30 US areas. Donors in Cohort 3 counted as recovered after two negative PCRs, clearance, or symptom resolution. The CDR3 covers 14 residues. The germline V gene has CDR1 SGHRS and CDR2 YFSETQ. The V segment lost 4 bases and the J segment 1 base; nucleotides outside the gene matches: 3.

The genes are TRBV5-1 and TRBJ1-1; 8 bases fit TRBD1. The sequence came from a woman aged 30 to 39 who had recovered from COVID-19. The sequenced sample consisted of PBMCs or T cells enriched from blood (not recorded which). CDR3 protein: CASSGGQGNTEAFF. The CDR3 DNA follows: TGCGCCAGCAGCGGAGGACAGGGGAACACTGAAGCTTTCTTT.